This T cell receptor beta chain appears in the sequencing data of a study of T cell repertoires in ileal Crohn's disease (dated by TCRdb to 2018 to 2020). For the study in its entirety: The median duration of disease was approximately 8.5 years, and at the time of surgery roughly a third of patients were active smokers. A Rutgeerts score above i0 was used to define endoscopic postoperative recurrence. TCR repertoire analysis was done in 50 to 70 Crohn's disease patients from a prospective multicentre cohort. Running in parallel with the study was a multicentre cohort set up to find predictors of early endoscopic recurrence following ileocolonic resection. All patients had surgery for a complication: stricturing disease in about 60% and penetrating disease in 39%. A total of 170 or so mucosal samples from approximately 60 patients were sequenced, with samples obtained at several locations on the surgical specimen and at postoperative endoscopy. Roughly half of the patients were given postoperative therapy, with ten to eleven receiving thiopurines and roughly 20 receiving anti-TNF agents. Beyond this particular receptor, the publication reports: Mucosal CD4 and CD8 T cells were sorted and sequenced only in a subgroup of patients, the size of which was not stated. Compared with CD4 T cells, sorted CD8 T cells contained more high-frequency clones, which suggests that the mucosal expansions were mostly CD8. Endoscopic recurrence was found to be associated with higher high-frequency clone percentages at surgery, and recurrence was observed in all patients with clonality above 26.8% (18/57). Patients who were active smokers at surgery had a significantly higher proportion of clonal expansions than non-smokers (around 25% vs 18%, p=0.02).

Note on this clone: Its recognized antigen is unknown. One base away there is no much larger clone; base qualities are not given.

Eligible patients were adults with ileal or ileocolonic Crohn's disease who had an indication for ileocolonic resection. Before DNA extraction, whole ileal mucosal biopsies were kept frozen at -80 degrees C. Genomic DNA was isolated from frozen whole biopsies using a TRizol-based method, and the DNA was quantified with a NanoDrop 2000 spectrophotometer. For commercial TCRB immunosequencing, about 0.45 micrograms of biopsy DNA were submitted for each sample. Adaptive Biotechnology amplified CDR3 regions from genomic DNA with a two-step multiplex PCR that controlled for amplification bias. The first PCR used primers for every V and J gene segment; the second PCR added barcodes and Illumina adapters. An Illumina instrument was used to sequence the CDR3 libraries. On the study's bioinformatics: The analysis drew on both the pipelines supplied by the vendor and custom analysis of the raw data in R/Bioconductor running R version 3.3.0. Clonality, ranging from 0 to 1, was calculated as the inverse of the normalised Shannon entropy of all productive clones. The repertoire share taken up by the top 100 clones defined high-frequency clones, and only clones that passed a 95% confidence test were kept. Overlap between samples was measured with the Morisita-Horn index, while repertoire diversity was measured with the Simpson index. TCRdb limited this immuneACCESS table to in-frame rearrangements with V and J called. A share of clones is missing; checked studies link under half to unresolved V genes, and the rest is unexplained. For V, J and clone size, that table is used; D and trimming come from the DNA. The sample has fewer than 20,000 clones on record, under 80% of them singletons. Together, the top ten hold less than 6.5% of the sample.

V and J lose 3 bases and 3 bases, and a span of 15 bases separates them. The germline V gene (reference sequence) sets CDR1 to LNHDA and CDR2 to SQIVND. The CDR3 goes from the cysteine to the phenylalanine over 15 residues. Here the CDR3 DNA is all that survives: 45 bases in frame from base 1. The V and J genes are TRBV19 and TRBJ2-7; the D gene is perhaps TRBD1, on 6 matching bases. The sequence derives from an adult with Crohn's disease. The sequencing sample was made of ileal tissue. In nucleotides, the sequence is TGTGCCAGTAGTATCGCGACAGGAACGGACTACGAGCAGTACTTC. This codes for CASSIATGTDYEQYF.